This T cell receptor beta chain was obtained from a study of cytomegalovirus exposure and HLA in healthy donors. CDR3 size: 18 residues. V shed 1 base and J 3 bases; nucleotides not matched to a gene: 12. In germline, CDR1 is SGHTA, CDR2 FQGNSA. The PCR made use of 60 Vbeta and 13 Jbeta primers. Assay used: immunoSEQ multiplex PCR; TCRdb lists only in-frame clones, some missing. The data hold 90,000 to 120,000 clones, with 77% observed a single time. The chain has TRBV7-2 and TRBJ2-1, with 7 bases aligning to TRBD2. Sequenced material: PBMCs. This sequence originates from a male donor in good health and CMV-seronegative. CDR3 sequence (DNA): TGTGCCAGCAGCTTAGAATTTTCTCGGTCTAGCGGCTACAATGAGCAGTTCTTC. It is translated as CASSLEFSRSSGYNEQFF.